The rows below give T cell receptor beta chains drawn from one sample of a study of T cell repertoires in cytomegalovirus infection. TCRdb independently ran MiXCR on the reads; one entry per CDR3 protein. The sample lists about 180,000 distinct CDR3 sequences; approximately 15% were seen once. Sequencing was performed on PBMCs. These receptors came from a human donor in good health (CMV status not recorded). Some clones in this sample may be carry-over from other donors' samples. CDR3s include the opening cysteine and the closing phenylalanine or tryptophan. The D gene is left open where the match is weak. Part of the rows lack a size; the others show once, few, many or a class for expanded clones.

clone_size j_call d_call v_call cdr3_aa cdr3_nt
many TRBJ2-3 TRBD2 TRBV7-2 CASRTSGTVADTQYF TGTGCCAGCAGGACTAGCGGGACCGTGGCAGATACGCAGTATTTT
NA TRBJ2-1 NA TRBV20-1 CSARDHGEALYNEQFF TGCAGTGCTAGAGATCACGGGGAGGCCCTCTACAATGAGCAGTTCTTC
few TRBJ2-7 TRBD1 TRBV2 CASRNTGAGYEQYF TGTGCCAGCAGGAATACAGGGGCGGGCTACGAGCAGTACTTC
many TRBJ1-1 TRBD1 TRBV7-9 CASSSGQGPGTEAFF TGTGCCAGCAGCTCGGGACAGGGTCCGGGCACTGAAGCTTTCTTT
NA TRBJ2-1 NA TRBV29-1 CSAKRLGAGNEQFF TGCAGCGCCAAACGACTGGGCGCAGGCAATGAGCAGTTCTTC
NA TRBJ2-3 TRBD2 TRBV29-1 CSVGNERGGLGDTQYF TGCAGCGTTGGAAACGAGCGGGGGGGTCTCGGAGATACGCAGTATTTT
few TRBJ2-7 NA TRBV29-1 CSVEGENRDGEQYF TGCAGCGTTGAAGGTGAAAACCGGGACGGAGAGCAGTACTTC
many TRBJ2-7 NA TRBV12-3/TRBV12-4 CASSLMGGLAYEQYF TGTGCCAGCAGTTTAATGGGGGGCCTAGCCTACGAGCAGTACTTC
few TRBJ2-5 TRBD2 TRBV6-5 CASSFSGIRETQYF TGTGCCAGCAGTTTTAGCGGGATTCGGGAGACCCAGTACTTC
many TRBJ2-5 TRBD1 TRBV10-3 CAISESGQGARETQYF TGTGCCATCAGTGAGTCGGGTCAGGGGGCCCGAGAGACCCAGTACTTC
many TRBJ1-5 TRBD1 TRBV4-1 CASSHIDRGPQPQHF TGCGCCAGCAGCCACATCGACAGGGGGCCTCAGCCCCAGCATTTT
NA TRBJ1-5 NA TRBV7-8 CASSSEQGRQPQHF TGTGCCAGCAGCTCAGAACAGGGCAGGCAGCCCCAGCATTTT
many TRBJ1-1 TRBD1 TRBV11-2 CASSSRDRGQGVSPEAFF TGTGCCAGCAGCTCTCGGGACAGGGGGCAAGGAGTGTCCCCTGAAGCTTTCTTT
NA TRBJ2-7 NA TRBV4-1 CASSRSGQPGEQYF TGCGCCAGCAGCCGGTCCGGACAGCCCGGGGAGCAGTACTTC
NA TRBJ1-1 NA TRBV5-1 CASTTEGRRNTEAFF TGCGCCAGCACAACAGAGGGGAGGAGGAACACTGAAGCTTTCTTT
many TRBJ2-1 NA TRBV7-7 CASSSDGYNEQFF TGTGCCAGCAGCTCCGACGGGTACAATGAGCAGTTCTTC
NA TRBJ2-7 NA TRBV29-1 CSVEDLTYEQYF TGCAGCGTTGAAGATCTAACCTACGAGCAGTACTTC
many TRBJ1-5 NA TRBV7-6 CASSLEGSQPQHF TGTGCCAGCAGCTTAGAAGGGTCCCAGCCCCAGCATTTT
NA TRBJ2-1 NA TRBV5-6 CASSPQGVDEQFF TGTGCCAGCAGCCCACAGGGAGTCGATGAGCAGTTCTTC
few TRBJ2-3 TRBD2 TRBV29-1 CSVRPTSGRAIDTQYF TGCAGCGTCCGCCCCACTAGCGGGAGGGCCATCGATACGCAGTATTTT
once TRBJ1-1 NA TRBV20-1 CSARDGQSNTEAFF TGCAGTGCTAGAGATGGACAGTCGAACACTGAAGCTTTCTTT
NA TRBJ2-7 TRBD1 TRBV14 CASSLSTGSHEQYF TGTGCCAGCAGCCTTTCGACAGGGTCCCACGAGCAGTACTTC
few TRBJ1-5 NA TRBV20-1 CSAGLGADQPQHF TGCAGTGCTGGGTTGGGGGCGGATCAGCCCCAGCATTTT
NA TRBJ2-1 NA TRBV6-2/TRBV6-3 CASKPPTIGSQFF TGTGCCAGCAAGCCTCCCACTATAGGTTCGCAGTTCTTC
few TRBJ1-5 NA TRBV15 CATSRERLGPQHF TGTGCCACCAGCAGAGAGCGACTGGGGCCCCAGCATTTT
NA TRBJ2-3 TRBD2 TRBV5-1 CASSLVAGGRDTQYF TGCGCCAGCAGCTTGGTAGCGGGGGGCCGGGATACGCAGTATTTT
NA TRBJ2-7 NA TRBV28 CASSLLRGLSYEQYF TGTGCCAGCAGCCTCCTCAGGGGATTGAGCTACGAGCAGTACTTC
few TRBJ2-1 TRBD2 TRBV12-3/TRBV12-4 CASSPSGLAGVNEQFF TGTGCCAGCAGTCCGTCGGGACTAGCGGGAGTTAATGAGCAGTTCTTC
many TRBJ1-5 NA TRBV7-9 CASSSDLQDNQPQHF TGTGCCAGCAGCTCAGACTTACAGGACAATCAGCCCCAGCATTTT
NA TRBJ2-1 TRBD1 TRBV28 CASSDRGKRNEQFF TGTGCCAGCAGTGACAGGGGGAAGCGCAATGAGCAGTTCTTC
many TRBJ1-1 NA TRBV7-2 CASSSPGGYTEAFF TGTGCCAGCAGCTCCCCGGGGGGGTACACTGAAGCTTTCTTT
NA TRBJ1-3 NA TRBV12-3/TRBV12-4 CASSLGKGGSGNTIYF TGTGCCAGCAGTTTAGGAAAGGGAGGGTCTGGAAACACCATATATTTT
many TRBJ2-4 TRBD2 TRBV28 CASSLRTSGSDIAKNIQYF TGTGCCAGCAGTCTCCGGACTAGCGGGAGTGATATAGCCAAAAACATTCAGTACTTC
many TRBJ1-4 NA TRBV7-2 CASSSGGRSNEKLFF TGTGCCAGCAGCTCTGGGGGCAGGTCTAATGAAAAACTGTTTTTT
few TRBJ2-1 NA TRBV2 CASSDLGGNSYNEQFF TGTGCCAGCAGTGATTTGGGCGGGAACTCCTACAATGAGCAGTTCTTC
NA TRBJ2-7 TRBD1 TRBV2 CASGGQVEKQYF TGTGCCAGCGGGGGACAGGTGGAGAAGCAGTACTTC
NA TRBJ2-7 TRBD1 TRBV6-2/TRBV6-3 CASALGDRSSYEQYF TGTGCCAGCGCCCTCGGGGACAGGAGCTCCTACGAGCAGTACTTC
many TRBJ2-4 NA TRBV2 CASSPHPAVPERLDF TGTGCCAGCAGTCCTCACCCGGCCGTCCCCGAGCGTTTGGACTTC
NA TRBJ2-1 TRBD1 TRBV7-9 CASSPSGQGRRHEQFF TGTGCCAGCAGCCCATCGGGACAGGGTAGACGGCATGAGCAGTTCTTC
many TRBJ1-5 NA TRBV7-2 CASSFYRDSNQPQHF TGTGCCAGCAGCTTTTACAGGGATAGCAATCAGCCCCAGCATTTT
NA TRBJ2-1 NA TRBV2 CAYLDSEQFF TGTGCCTACCTGGACAGTGAGCAGTTCTTC
many TRBJ2-7 TRBD2 TRBV7-8 CASSLASRTSGRYEQYF TGTGCCAGCAGCTTAGCGTCCAGGACTAGCGGGAGGTACGAGCAGTACTTC
few TRBJ1-3 TRBD1 TRBV12-3/TRBV12-4 CASSFGTGVSGNTIYF TGTGCCAGCAGTTTCGGGACAGGAGTTTCTGGAAACACCATATATTTT
few TRBJ2-5 NA TRBV5-1 CASSLAGAGTQYF TGCGCCAGCAGCTTGGCGGGGGCAGGGACCCAGTACTTC
many TRBJ1-1 TRBD1 TRBV19 CASHRDRVNTEAFF TGTGCCAGCCACAGGGACAGGGTGAACACTGAAGCTTTCTTT
many TRBJ2-7 TRBD2 TRBV28 CASSYQEGLAGDEQYF TGTGCCAGCAGTTATCAGGAAGGACTAGCGGGAGATGAGCAGTACTTC
few TRBJ1-1 NA TRBV5-6 CASSATLGGDSTEAFF TGTGCCAGCAGCGCAACACTGGGGGGGGACTCCACTGAAGCTTTCTTT
few TRBJ1-3 NA TRBV7-3 CASSLTAGVGNTIYF TGTGCCAGCAGCTTAACAGCAGGGGTTGGAAACACCATATATTTT
many TRBJ1-6 NA TRBV7-9 CASEGKFGSPLHF TGTGCCAGCGAGGGGAAGTTTGGTTCACCCCTCCACTTT
few TRBJ1-6 NA TRBV4-1 CASSTRGGTANSPLHF TGCGCCAGCAGCACCCGTGGAGGGACCGCAAATTCACCCCTCCACTTT
many TRBJ1-2 NA TRBV7-2 CASSRPGIYGYTF TGTGCCAGCAGCCGGCCGGGAATCTATGGCTACACCTTC
NA TRBJ1-1 NA TRBV25-1 CASSEYGGNTEAFF TGTGCCAGCAGTGAGTATGGGGGGAACACTGAAGCTTTCTTT
many TRBJ1-2 NA TRBV25-1 CASSARGQGLGVYGYTF TGTGCCAGCAGTGCCCGGGGCCAGGGACTTGGAGTTTATGGCTACACCTTC